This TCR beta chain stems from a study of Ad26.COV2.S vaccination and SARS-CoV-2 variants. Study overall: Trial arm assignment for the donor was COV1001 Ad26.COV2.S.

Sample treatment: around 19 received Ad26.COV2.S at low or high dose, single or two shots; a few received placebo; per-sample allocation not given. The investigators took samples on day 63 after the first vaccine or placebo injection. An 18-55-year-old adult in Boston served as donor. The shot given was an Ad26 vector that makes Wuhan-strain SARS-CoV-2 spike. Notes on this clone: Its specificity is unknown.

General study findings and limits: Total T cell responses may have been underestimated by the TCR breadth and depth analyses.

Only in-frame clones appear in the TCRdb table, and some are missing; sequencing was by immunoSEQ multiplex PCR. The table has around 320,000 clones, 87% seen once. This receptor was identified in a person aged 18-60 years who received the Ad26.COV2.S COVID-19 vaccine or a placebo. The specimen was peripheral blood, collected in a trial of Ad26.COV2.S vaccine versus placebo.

This CDR3 reads CATSKRQGVSDYEQYF. The CDR3 DNA reads as TGTGCCACCAGCAAGAGGCAGGGGGTAAGCGACTACGAGCAGTACTTC. The chain is built from TRBV15 and TRBJ2-7; TRBD1 matches at 7 bases. The V gene end was trimmed by 4 bases and the J gene end by 3 bases; junction bases not matched to a gene: 12. The CDR3 runs 16 residues. Germline CDR1 LNHNV, CDR2 YYDKDF (reference sequence).